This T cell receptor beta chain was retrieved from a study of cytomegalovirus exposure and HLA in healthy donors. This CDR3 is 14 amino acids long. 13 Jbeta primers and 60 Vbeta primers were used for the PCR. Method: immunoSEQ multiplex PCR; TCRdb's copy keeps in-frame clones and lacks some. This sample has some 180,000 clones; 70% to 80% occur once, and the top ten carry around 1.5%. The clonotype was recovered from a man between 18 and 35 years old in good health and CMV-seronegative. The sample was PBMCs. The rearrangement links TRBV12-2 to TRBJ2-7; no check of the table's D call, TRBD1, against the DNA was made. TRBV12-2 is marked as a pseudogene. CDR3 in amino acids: CASRRVGTENEQYF. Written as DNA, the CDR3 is TGTGCAAGTCGGAGAGTAGGGACAGAGAACGAGCAGTACTTC.